Shown below are 31 T cell receptor beta chains from a single sample sequenced in a study of blood T cell repertoires in COVID-19. Measured with immunoSEQ multiplex PCR; TCRdb has only the in-frame clones, and not every one. The sample includes tens of thousands of clones, roughly 86% seen only once; the top ten take more than 3%. Sample: peripheral blood. Receptor source: a man aged 40-49 years with COVID-19, enrolled during active disease.

The chain has TRBV6-5 and TRBJ1-6; D possibly corresponds to TRBD1 (5 bases). The CDR3 extends over 14 amino acids. The V end was cut by 6 bases, the J end by 6 bases, with 12 bases between. Germline V gene sequence: CDR1 MNHEY, CDR2 SVGAGI. CDR3 nucleotides: TGTGCCAGCAGGTTAGGGGTCCTTAATTCACCCCTCCACTTT. Translation: CASRLGVLNSPLHF.

A few counts support this clone. The gene calls are TRBV7-9 and TRBJ2-3, with 10 bases matching TRBD2. V lost 1 base to trimming and J lost 5 bases; unmatched junction nucleotides: 0. The CDR3 consists of 14 residues. The V gene's germline CDR1 is SEHNR and CDR2 FQNEAQ (reference sequence). The CDR3 loop is CASSLGLAGDTQYF. In nucleotides, the CDR3 is TGTGCCAGCAGCTTAGGACTAGCGGGAGATACGCAGTATTTT.

The chain recombines TRBV5-6 with TRBJ1-3, with D possibly being TRBD1 (5 bases). This CDR3 is built from 17 residues. With 2 bases removed from V and 0 bases from J, the gap between germline ends came to 15 bases. Looked up from germline, CDR1 is SGHDT and CDR2 is YYEEEE. The CDR3: CASSFSALGDSGNTIYF. The CDR3, as DNA: TGTGCCAGCAGCTTCTCAGCTTTAGGGGACTCTGGAAACACCATATATTTT.

The genes are TRBV9 and TRBJ2-1; D unresolved. The germline V gene has CDR1 SGDLS and CDR2 YYNGEE. The CDR3 is 13 amino acids. V was trimmed by 4 bases and J by 6 bases, leaving 11 bases between them. Here the CDR3 reads CASSPSAANEQFF. The CDR3 bases are TGTGCCAGCAGCCCCAGTGCTGCCAATGAGCAGTTCTTC.

This sequence joins TRBV11-3 and TRBJ2-5; 7 bases are shared with TRBD1. V gave up 11 bases and J gave up 0 bases; unmatched junction bases: 6. The CDR3 sequence is 13 residues long. CDR1 and CDR2 (germline): SGHNT, YENEEA. In DNA, the CDR3 is TGTGCCCGTCCCGGGACAGACCAAGAGACCCAGTACTTC. This gives the protein CARPGTDQETQYF.

V gene TRBV20-1 combines with J gene TRBJ1-1; 10 positions agree with TRBD1. CDR1 is DFQATT and CDR2 is SNEGSKA in the germline V gene (reference sequence). Losses at the gene ends were 6 bases for V and 6 bases for J; bases not matched to a gene: 4. This CDR3 is 12 amino acids long. In DNA form, the CDR3 reads TGCAGTGCCAGTGGACAGGGGGCTGAAGCTTTCTTT. This encodes CSASGQGAEAFF.

V usage is TRBV9 and J usage is TRBJ1-4; D gene uncertain. From germline, CDR1 is SGDLS and CDR2 YYNGEE. The CDR3 runs 13 residues. With 4 bases removed from V and 10 bases from J, the gap between germline ends came to 14 bases. This CDR3 is CASSPEGEGKLFF. CDR3 nucleotide sequence: TGTGCCAGCAGCCCCGAGGGCGAAGGAAAACTGTTTTTT.

This chain connects TRBV10-2 to TRBJ2-5; 13 nucleotides agree with TRBD2. The trim removed 5 bases at V and 4 bases at J, leaving 4 bases unmatched. The CDR3 has 15 amino acids. Germline V gives CDR1 WSHSY, CDR2 SAAADI. CDR3 region: CASSPLAGGRETQYF. The DNA of the CDR3 is TGCGCCAGCAGTCCACTAGCGGGGGGGCGAGAGACCCAGTACTTC.

The V call is TRBV30, the J call TRBJ1-6; the D is unclear. This CDR3 is 16 amino acids long. Deletions cut 2 bases from V and 9 bases from J, with 20 bases between. Germline V gene lookup returns CDR1 GTSNPN and CDR2 SVGIG (reference sequence). CDR3 DNA sequence: TGTGCCTGGAGTTTTGAATCGACCACTCGGGGTTCACCCCTCCACTTT. It encodes CAWSFESTTRGSPLHF.

This chain connects TRBV6-1 to TRBJ1-5, with 7 bases that match TRBD1. The length of the CDR3 is 16 residues. V trimming: 4 bases; J trimming: 7 bases; junction bases outside the gene matches: 13. CDR1 is MNHNS and CDR2 is SASEGT in the germline V gene. This chain's CDR3 is CASSVTGADSRQPQHF. In DNA form, the CDR3 reads TGTGCCAGCAGTGTTACAGGGGCGGATAGCAGACAGCCCCAGCATTTT.

J is TRBJ1-2 and V is TRBV9; D may be TRBD1 (6 bases). Germline V CDR1 and CDR2: SGDLS, YYNGEE. The V and J ends lost 2 bases and 6 bases respectively, with 14 bases between them. The length of the CDR3 is 14 residues. CDR3: CASSVLGQTDGYTF. CDR3 coding DNA: TGTGCCAGCAGCGTCTTAGGACAGACGGATGGCTACACCTTC.

The chain recombines TRBV28 with TRBJ1-2, with 9 positions matching TRBD1. Germline assignment: CDR1 MDHEN and CDR2 SYDVKM. The CDR3 totals 16 residues. Trimming removed 7 bases from V and 0 bases from J; junction bases left unmatched: 9. Here the CDR3 reads CASKPGQGTANYGYTF. In DNA form, the CDR3 reads TGTGCCAGCAAACCGGGACAGGGAACTGCTAACTATGGCTACACCTTC.

The chain links TRBV18 to TRBJ1-1; 7 bases line up with TRBD1. This CDR3 comprises 14 residues. The germline gives CDR1 KGHSH, CDR2 LQKENI. With V trimmed by 5 bases and J by 3 bases, 6 bases remained unmatched. The CDR3 loop reads CASSSTGDDTEAFF. The CDR3, as DNA: TGTGCCAGCTCAAGCACAGGGGACGACACTGAAGCTTTCTTT.

V gene TRBV5-1 combines with J gene TRBJ2-1; TRBD2 aligns across 12 bases. Germline CDR1 and CDR2: SGHRS and YFSETQ. The CDR3 has 16 amino acids. The trim removed 2 bases at V and 3 bases at J, leaving 3 bases unmatched. The CDR3 reads CASSFLAGGGYNEQFF. The CDR3 DNA sequence: TGCGCCAGCAGCTTCCTAGCGGGAGGGGGCTACAATGAGCAGTTCTTC. Variable domain in full (rest from reference TRBV5-1 and TRBJ2-1): KAGVTQTPRYLIKTRGQQVTLSCSPISGHRSVSWYQQTPGQGLQFLFEYFSETQRNKGNFPGRFSGRQFSNSRSEMNVSTLELGDSALYLCASSFLAGGGYNEQFFGPGTRLTVL.

The chain is built from TRBV28 and TRBJ1-4; TRBD1 matches 7 bases. V was pared by 6 bases and J by 4 bases, with 5 bases of the junction left unmatched. The CDR3 has 14 residues. Per the germline V gene, CDR1 is MDHEN and CDR2 is SYDVKM. DNA of the CDR3: TGTGCCAGCAGCCCGGGACAGATTAATGAAAAACTGTTTTTT. Translating it yields CASSPGQINEKLFF.

V usage is TRBV24-1 and J usage is TRBJ2-5, with 10 positions matching TRBD1. V was clipped by 2 bases and J by 5 bases; unmatched bases: 7. The germline V gene encodes CDR1 KGHDR and CDR2 SFDVKD. The CDR3 totals 16 residues. CDR3 region: CATSDWGQGSRETQYF. CDR3 sequence (DNA): TGTGCCACCAGTGATTGGGGACAGGGGAGTAGGGAGACCCAGTACTTC.

The chain joins TRBV14 to TRBJ2-1; 10 positions agree with TRBD2. V was pared by 5 bases and J by 4 bases, with 8 bases of the junction left unmatched. Germline V CDR1 and CDR2: SGHDN, FVKESK. This CDR3 comprises 16 residues. As DNA, the CDR3 is TGTGCCAGCAGCACCTCGGGACTAGCGCGGTACAATGAGCAGTTCTTC. Protein sequence: CASSTSGLARYNEQFF.

The V and J genes are TRBV6-1 and TRBJ2-2; TRBD1 matches at 10 bases. V trimming: 3 bases; J trimming: 13 bases; junction bases outside the gene matches: 8. The length of the CDR3 is 14 residues. Germline assignment: CDR1 MNHNS and CDR2 SASEGT. In DNA, the CDR3 is TGTGCCAGCAGTGAGGGGGGACAGGGGCAGTCGCTGTTTTTT. It translates to CASSEGGQGQSLFF.

J is TRBJ2-7 and V is TRBV11-3; weak D call: TRBD2 (6 bases). The CDR3 extends over 20 amino acids. Trimming removed 3 bases from V and 0 bases from J, with 27 bases in between. Germline loops: CDR1 SGHNT, CDR2 YENEEA. The CDR3 nucleotides read TGTGCCAGCAGCTTGAAGGAGGGACTGAACATATATCCGAGCTCCTACGAGCAGTACTTC. As protein: CASSLKEGLNIYPSSYEQYF.

The chain couples TRBV29-1 to TRBJ1-2; 7 positions match TRBD1. This CDR3 comprises 12 residues. Germline loops: CDR1 SQVTM, CDR2 ANQGSEA. V gave up 7 bases and J gave up 3 bases; unmatched junction bases: 5. The CDR3 coding sequence is TGCAGCGCAGACAGGGTCGACTATGGCTACACCTTC. This codes for CSADRVDYGYTF. Full variable domain (remainder filled in from reference TRBV29-1 and TRBJ1-2): SAVISQKPSRDICQRGTSLTIQCQVDSQVTMMFWYRQQPGQSLTLIATANQGSEATYESGFVIDKFPISRPNLTFSTLTVSNMSPEDSSIYLCSADRVDYGYTFGSGTRLTVV.

The chain employs TRBV20-1 and TRBJ2-1; 11 positions match TRBD2. From germline, CDR1 is DFQATT and CDR2 SNEGSKA (reference sequence). V lost 3 bases and J lost 4; bases outside the gene matches: 5. The CDR3 runs 15 residues. The CDR3 spells CSASPTSGIYNEQFF. The DNA of the CDR3 is TGCAGTGCTAGTCCGACTAGCGGGATTTACAATGAGCAGTTCTTC.

The V and J genes are TRBV9 and TRBJ2-3, with D unresolved. Trimming pared 0 bases from V and 3 bases from J, leaving 8 bases between. Germline-derived CDR1 and CDR2 are SGDLS and YYNGEE. The CDR3 length is 14 residues. The CDR3 DNA reads TGTGCCAGCAGCGTAGCCGGGTTGACAGATACGCAGTATTTT. Encoded protein: CASSVAGLTDTQYF.

The chain combines TRBV12-3 or TRBV12-4 with TRBJ2-1; D is ambiguous. This CDR3 is 13 amino acids long. V lost 7 bases, J lost 0 bases, and 7 bases lay in between. The CDR3 DNA reads as TGTGCCAGCACTGGGCCCTCCTACAATGAGCAGTTCTTC. It codes for CASTGPSYNEQFF.

The chain is built from TRBV5-5 and TRBJ1-5; no clear D gene. The CDR3 has 15 residues. The V end lost 0 bases, the J end lost 3 bases, and 10 bases lay between the germline ends. Germline V CDR1 and CDR2: SGHKS, YYEKEE (reference sequence). The CDR3 spells CASSLGAGSNQPQHF. The CDR3 nucleotides are TGTGCCAGCAGCTTGGGTGCGGGTTCCAATCAGCCCCAGCATTTT.

The chain has TRBV19 and TRBJ2-7, with 7 bases that match TRBD1. The length of the CDR3 is 14 residues. V gave up 3 bases and J gave up 6 bases; unmatched junction bases: 8. The germline V gene encodes CDR1 LNHDA and CDR2 SQIVND (reference sequence). CDR3 amino acids: CASSIGWNRGEQYF. CDR3 coding DNA: TGTGCCAGTAGTATCGGATGGAACAGGGGCGAGCAGTACTTC.

Worth noting for this clone: At one of its ends the junction is not consistent with the germline gene, which may arise from a read error. The rearrangement joins TRBV7-8 to TRBJ2-1, with TRBD1 identical over 9 bases. Per germline, CDR1 SGHVS and CDR2 FQNEAQ. The CDR3 runs 16 residues. The CDR3 sequence: CASSVATGGAHNEQFF. The CDR3 nucleotides read TGTGCCAGCAGCGTAGCTACAGGGGGCGCCCACAATGAGCAGTTCTTC. Filled out from reference TRBV7-8 and TRBJ2-1, the complete variable domain reads GAGVSQSPRYKVAKRGQDVALRCDPISGHVSLFWYQQALGQGPEFLTYFQNEAQLDKSGLPSDRFFAERPEGSVSTLKIQRTQQEDSAVYLCASSVATGGAHNEQFFGPGTRLTVL.

This chain uses TRBV19 with TRBJ2-3; 13 nucleotides line up with TRBD2. The germline CDR1 and CDR2 sequences are LNHDA and SQIVND (reference sequence). The CDR3 length is 15 residues. Unmatched junction bases numbered 5, after V lost 8 bases and J lost 3 bases. CDR3 sequence: CASSTSGRATDTQYF. The DNA of the CDR3 is TGTGCCAGTTCAACTAGCGGGAGGGCGACAGATACGCAGTATTTT.

This clone was observed a single time. The chain employs TRBV10-3 and TRBJ2-7, with 10 bases matching TRBD1. J gave up 7 bases and V 6 bases, and 3 bases lay outside the gene matches. This CDR3 comprises 12 residues. The V gene's germline CDR1 is ENHRY and CDR2 SYGVKD. As DNA, the CDR3 is TGTGCCATCAGGACAGGGGGCGGGGAGCAGTACTTC. As protein: CAIRTGGGEQYF.

The genes are TRBV27 and TRBJ2-7; perhaps TRBD2 as D (5 bases). The CDR3 consists of 18 residues. Germline values: CDR1 MNHEY, CDR2 SMNVEV (reference sequence). V lost 5 bases, J lost 4 bases, and 27 bases lay in between. In nucleotides, the CDR3 is TGTGCCAGCAGTCTGGCCCCGACCCTGAGGGTGATAGTATACGAGCAGTACTTC. Translating gives CASSLAPTLRVIVYEQYF.

The chain employs TRBV14 and TRBJ2-2; TRBD1 agrees at 7 bases. V shed 5 bases, J shed 4 bases, and the junction held 10 bases outside the gene matches. CDR3 length equals 16 residues. Germline assignment: CDR1 SGHDN and CDR2 FVKESK. Written as DNA, the CDR3 is TGTGCCAGCAGCAAGGACAGGATGACGCTCACCGGGGAGCTGTTTTTT. Protein product: CASSKDRMTLTGELFF.

The chain links TRBV27 to TRBJ2-1, with TRBD1 matching 9 bases. Germline V gene lookup returns CDR1 MNHEY and CDR2 SMNVEV (reference sequence). After removal of 5 bases from V and 4 bases from J, the junction contained 9 bases not matched to a gene. The CDR3 runs to 16 residues. The CDR3 sequence is CASSAYRGLVYNEQFF. The CDR3 DNA reads TGTGCCAGCAGTGCCTACAGGGGGCTAGTTTACAATGAGCAGTTCTTC.